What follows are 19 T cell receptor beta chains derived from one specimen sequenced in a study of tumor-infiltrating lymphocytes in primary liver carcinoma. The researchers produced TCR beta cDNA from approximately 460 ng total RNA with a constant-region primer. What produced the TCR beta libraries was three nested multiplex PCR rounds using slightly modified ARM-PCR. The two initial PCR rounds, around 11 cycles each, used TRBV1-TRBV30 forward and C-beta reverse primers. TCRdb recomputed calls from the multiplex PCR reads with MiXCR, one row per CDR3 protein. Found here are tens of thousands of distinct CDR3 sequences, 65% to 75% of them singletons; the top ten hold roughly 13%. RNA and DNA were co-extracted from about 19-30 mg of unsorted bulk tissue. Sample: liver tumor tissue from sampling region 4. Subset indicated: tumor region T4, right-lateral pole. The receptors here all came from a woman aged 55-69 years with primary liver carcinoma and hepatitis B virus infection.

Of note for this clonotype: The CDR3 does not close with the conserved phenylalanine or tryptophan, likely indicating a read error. CDR3 in amino acids: CASSWVGSSTGELFY. The CDR3 DNA follows: TGTGCCAGCAGCTGGGTGGGGTCCTCCACCGGGGAACTGTTTTAT. The V and J genes are TRBV11-2 and TRBJ2-2; tentative D call: TRBD2 (5 bases). Germline assignment: CDR1 SGHAT and CDR2 FQNNGV. This CDR3 spans 15 amino acids.

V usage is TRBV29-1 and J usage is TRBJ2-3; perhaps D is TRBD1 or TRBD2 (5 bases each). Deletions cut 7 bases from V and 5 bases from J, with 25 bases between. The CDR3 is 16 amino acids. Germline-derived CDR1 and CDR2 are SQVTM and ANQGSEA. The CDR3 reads CSAGLLGGELRDTQYF. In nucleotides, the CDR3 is TGCAGCGCCGGGCTCCTTGGGGGAGAACTAAGAGATACGCAGTATTTT.

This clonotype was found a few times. CDR3 region: CASSVGTVGSYEQYF. CDR3 DNA: TGTGCCAGCAGTGTTGGGACGGTGGGCTCCTACGAGCAGTACTTC. The V and J genes are TRBV6-1 and TRBJ2-7, with D perhaps being TRBD1 or TRBD2 (5 bases each). This CDR3 has 15 amino acids. Germline V gene data show CDR1 as MNHNS and CDR2 as SASEGT. Trimming left V 4 bases short and J 0 bases short, with 13 bases between.

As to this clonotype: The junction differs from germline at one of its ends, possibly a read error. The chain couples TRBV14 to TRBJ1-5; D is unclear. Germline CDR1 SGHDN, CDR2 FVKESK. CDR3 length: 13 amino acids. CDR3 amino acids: CGSSQGGRARQHF. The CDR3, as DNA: TGTGGCAGCAGCCAAGGCGGCAGAGCCCGGCAGCATTTT.

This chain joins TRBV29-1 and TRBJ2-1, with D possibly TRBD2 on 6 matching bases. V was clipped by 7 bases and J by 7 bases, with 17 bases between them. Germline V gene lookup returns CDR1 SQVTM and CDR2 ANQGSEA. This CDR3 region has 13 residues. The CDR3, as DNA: TGCAGCGCTGTTGGCGGGGCCACTAATGAGCAGTTCTTC. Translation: CSAVGGATNEQFF.

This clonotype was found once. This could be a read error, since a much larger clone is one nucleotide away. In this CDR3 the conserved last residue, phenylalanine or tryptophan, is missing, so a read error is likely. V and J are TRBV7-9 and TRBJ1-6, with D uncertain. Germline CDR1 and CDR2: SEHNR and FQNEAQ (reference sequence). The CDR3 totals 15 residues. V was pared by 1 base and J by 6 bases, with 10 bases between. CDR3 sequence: CASSLGLAPNSPLHS. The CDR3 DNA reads TGTGCCAGCAGCTTAGGTCTGGCCCCTAATTCACCCCTCCACTCT.

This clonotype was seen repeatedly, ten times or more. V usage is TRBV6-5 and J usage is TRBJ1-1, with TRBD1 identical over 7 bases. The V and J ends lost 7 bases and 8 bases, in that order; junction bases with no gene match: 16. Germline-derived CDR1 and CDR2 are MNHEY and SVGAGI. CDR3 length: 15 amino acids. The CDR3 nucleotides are TGTGCCAGCACCAGGGGGGTGCCCGAGGTGGGAGAAGCTTTCTTT. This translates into CASTRGVPEVGEAFF.

In nucleotides, the CDR3 is TGCGCCAGCAGCCAAGATACAGGGGTCCAAGGGGGTGAGCAGTTCTTC. As protein: CASSQDTGVQGGEQFF. The chain recombines TRBV4-1 with TRBJ2-1; 7 bases agree with TRBD1. Germline V gives CDR1 MGHRA, CDR2 YSYEKL. J lost 9 bases, V lost 0 bases, and 11 bases had no gene match. The CDR3 length is 16 residues.

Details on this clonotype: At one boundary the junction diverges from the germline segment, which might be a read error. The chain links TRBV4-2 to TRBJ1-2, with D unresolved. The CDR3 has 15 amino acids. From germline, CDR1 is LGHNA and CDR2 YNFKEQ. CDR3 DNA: TGTGCCCGTAGCCCCGGGTATGGGGTGAATTACGTCTACACATTC. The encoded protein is CARSPGYGVNYVYTF.

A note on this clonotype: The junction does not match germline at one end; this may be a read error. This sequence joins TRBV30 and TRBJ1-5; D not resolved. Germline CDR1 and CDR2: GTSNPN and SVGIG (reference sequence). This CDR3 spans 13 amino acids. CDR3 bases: TGTGCTTGGAATGTACAGAGAAATCAGCCCCAGCATTTT. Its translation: CAWNVQRNQPQHF. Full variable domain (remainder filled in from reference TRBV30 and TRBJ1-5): SQTIHQWPATLVQPVGSPLSLECTVEGTSNPNLYWYRQAAGRGLQLLFYSVGIGQISSEVPQNLSASRPQDRQFILSSKKLLLSDSGFYLCAWNVQRNQPQHFGDGTRLSIL.

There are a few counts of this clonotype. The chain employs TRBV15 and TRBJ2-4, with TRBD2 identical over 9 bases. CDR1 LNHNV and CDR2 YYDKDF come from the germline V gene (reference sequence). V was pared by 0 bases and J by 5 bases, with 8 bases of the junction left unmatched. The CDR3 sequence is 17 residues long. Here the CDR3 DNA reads TGTGCCACCAGCAGAGATAAAGGACTAGCGAAAGAAAACATTCAGTACTTC. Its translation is CATSRDKGLAKENIQYF.

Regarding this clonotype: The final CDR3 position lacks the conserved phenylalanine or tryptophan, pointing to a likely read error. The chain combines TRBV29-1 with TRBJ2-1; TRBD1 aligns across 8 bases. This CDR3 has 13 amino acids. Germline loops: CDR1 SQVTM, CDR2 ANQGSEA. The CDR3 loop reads CRVDRGFYNEQFL. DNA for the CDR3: TGCAGGGTTGACAGGGGCTTCTACAATGAGCAGTTCTTA.

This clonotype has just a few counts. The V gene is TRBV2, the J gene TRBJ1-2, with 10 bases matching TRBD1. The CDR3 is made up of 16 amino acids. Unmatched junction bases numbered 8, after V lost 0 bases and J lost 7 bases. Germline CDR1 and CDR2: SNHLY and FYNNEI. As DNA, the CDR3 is TGTGCCAGCAGTGAAGCGCTTCGGGACAGGGGTGGTGGCTACACCTTC. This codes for CASSEALRDRGGGYTF.

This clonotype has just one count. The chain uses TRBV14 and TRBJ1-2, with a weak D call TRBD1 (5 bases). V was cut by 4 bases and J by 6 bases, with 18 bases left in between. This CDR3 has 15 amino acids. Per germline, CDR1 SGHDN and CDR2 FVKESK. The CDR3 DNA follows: TGTGCCAGCAGCCTACCCGGGACGCCGACCCATGGCTACACCTTC. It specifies CASSLPGTPTHGYTF.

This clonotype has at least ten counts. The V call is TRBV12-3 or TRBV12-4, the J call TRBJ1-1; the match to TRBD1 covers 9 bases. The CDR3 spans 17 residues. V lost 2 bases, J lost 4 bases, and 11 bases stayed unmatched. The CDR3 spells CASSLIPGQGSGTEAFF. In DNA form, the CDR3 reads TGTGCCAGCAGTTTAATACCGGGACAGGGTAGCGGCACTGAAGCTTTCTTT.

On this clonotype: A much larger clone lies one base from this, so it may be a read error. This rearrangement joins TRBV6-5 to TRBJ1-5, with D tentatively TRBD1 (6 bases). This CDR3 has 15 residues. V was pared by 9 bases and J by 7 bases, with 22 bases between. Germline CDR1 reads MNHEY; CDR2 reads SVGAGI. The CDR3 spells CARSPGQISGQPQHF. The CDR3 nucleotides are TGTGCCAGGAGCCCAGGACAGATCAGCGGCCAGCCCCAGCATTTT.

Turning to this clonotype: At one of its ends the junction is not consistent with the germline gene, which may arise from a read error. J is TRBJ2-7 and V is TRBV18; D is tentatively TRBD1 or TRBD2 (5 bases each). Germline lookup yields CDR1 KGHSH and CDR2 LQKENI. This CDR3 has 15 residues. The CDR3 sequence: CVSSPCRGALGEQYF. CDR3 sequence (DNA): TGTGTCAGCTCACCATGTCGAGGGGCGCTGGGCGAGCAGTACTTC.

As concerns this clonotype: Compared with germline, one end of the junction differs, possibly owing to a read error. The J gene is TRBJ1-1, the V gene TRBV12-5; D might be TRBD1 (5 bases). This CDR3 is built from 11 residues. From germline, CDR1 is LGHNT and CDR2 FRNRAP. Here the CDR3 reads CASRGNTEAFF. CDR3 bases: TGCGCTAGTAGGGGAAACACTGAAGCTTTCTTT.

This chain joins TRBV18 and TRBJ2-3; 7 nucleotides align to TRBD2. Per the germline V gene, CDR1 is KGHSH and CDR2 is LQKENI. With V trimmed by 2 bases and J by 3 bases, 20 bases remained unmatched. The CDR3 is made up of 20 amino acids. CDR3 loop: CASSPVPGGLTGGKTDTQYF. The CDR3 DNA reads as TGTGCCAGCTCACCAGTTCCGGGAGGATTAACGGGAGGCAAGACAGATACGCAGTATTTT.